Listed below are T cell receptor beta chains from one sample, sequenced in a study of shared clonotypes between healthy human individuals. This table comes from immunoSEQ multiplex PCR, and its TCRdb copy is limited to in-frame clones, with some not included. This table holds approximately 460,000 clones, roughly three quarters found once. The sample taken for sequencing was PBMCs. These receptors were taken from a woman aged 40 to 49 in good health. Some clones in this sample may be carry-over from other donors' samples. Each CDR3 is given with its conserved first and last residue. The D gene is left open where the match is weak. Some rows have no size entry. The others give once, few or many, or a class for an expanded clone.

d_call	v_call	clone_size	j_call	cdr3_aa	cdr3_nt
-	TRBV7-9	-	TRBJ2-2	CASSRGQYGELFF	TGTGCCAGCAGCCGGGGACAATACGGGGAGCTGTTTTTT
TRBD2	TRBV28	-	TRBJ2-7	CASRLAAYSYEQYF	TGTGCCAGCAGACTAGCGGCCTACTCCTACGAGCAGTACTTT
TRBD2	TRBV9	-	TRBJ2-7	CASSVAASGIGEQYF	TGTGCCAGCAGCGTAGCGGCTAGCGGGATAGGCGAGCAGTACTTC
-	TRBV7-3	-	TRBJ2-5	CASSLGQAETQYF	TGTGCCAGCAGCTTAGGCCAGGCAGAGACCCAGTACTTC
-	TRBV16	-	TRBJ1-4	CASSPQSGGQKLFF	TGTGCCAGCAGCCCTCAATCGGGAGGGCAAAAACTGTTTTTT
-	TRBV5-1	-	TRBJ2-7	CASSLGHYEQYF	TGTGCCAGCAGCTTGGGCCATTACGAGCAGTACTTC
-	TRBV6-1	many	TRBJ2-2	CASRRHTNTGELFF	TGTGCCAGTCGGCGACATACAAACACCGGGGAGCTGTTTTTT
TRBD1	TRBV5-4	-	TRBJ1-2	CASSASDRGANEGYGYTF	TGTGCCAGCAGCGCCTCGGACAGGGGCGCCAATGAGGGATATGGCTACACCTTC
-	TRBV30	few	TRBJ2-3	CAWRADHDTQYF	TGTGCCTGGAGAGCTGATCATGATACGCAGTATTTT
-	TRBV10-3	once	TRBJ2-7	CAIRPGSRREQYF	TGTGCCATCAGACCCGGTTCGCGAAGGGAGCAGTACTTC
-	TRBV19	-	TRBJ1-2	CASTPARGYDYGYTF	TGTGCCAGTACTCCAGCCAGGGGTTATGACTATGGCTACACCTTC
-	TRBV28	-	TRBJ1-3	CASSLGGLSGNTIYF	TGTGCCAGCAGTTTGGGGGGGCTATCCGGAAACACCATATATTTT
-	TRBV28	once	TRBJ1-4	CASSPNRGANEKLFF	TGTGCCAGCAGCCCCAATCGGGGGGCTAATGAAAAACTGTTTTTT
TRBD2	TRBV15	-	TRBJ2-7	CATSTGLAGGRWQYF	TGTGCCACCAGCACTGGCCTAGCGGGTGGGCGGTGGCAGTACTTC
-	TRBV5-1	few	TRBJ1-3	CASSLDLAYSGNTIYF	TGCGCCAGCAGCTTGGACTTGGCCTACTCTGGAAACACCATATATTTT
TRBD1	TRBV19	-	TRBJ1-5	CASSDRAQPQHF	TGTGCCAGTAGCGACAGGGCTCAGCCCCAGCATTTT
-	TRBV5-1	few	TRBJ1-1	CASSLVGGGTEAFF	TGCGCCAGCAGCTTGGTAGGGGGTGGAACTGAAGCTTTCTTT
-	TRBV28	-	TRBJ2-6	CATLNPGANVLTF	TGTGCCACCCTAAACCCGGGGGCCAACGTCCTGACTTTC
TRBD2	TRBV7-2	-	TRBJ2-1	CASSLQGLAGEQFF	TGTGCCAGCAGCTTGCAGGGACTAGCCGGTGAGCAGTTCTTC
TRBD1	TRBV7-8	-	TRBJ1-2	CASSLTRQGLYGYTF	TGTGCCAGCAGCTTAACCCGACAGGGGCTCTATGGCTACACCTTC
TRBD2	TRBV10-3	-	TRBJ2-7	CASSSSGLAEYEQYF	TGTGCCAGCAGTTCCTCGGGACTAGCGGAATACGAGCAGTACTTC
TRBD1	TRBV29-1	few	TRBJ2-1	CSAEGQYNEQFF	TGCAGCGCCGAGGGACAGTACAATGAGCAGTTCTTC
TRBD1	TRBV7-9	-	TRBJ1-4	CASSPGTGGLFLGEKLFF	TGTGCCAGCAGCCCCGGGACAGGGGGCCTGTTTCTTGGTGAAAAACTGTTTTTT
-	TRBV7-8	-	TRBJ2-5	CASSLDPGFAQETQYF	TGTGCCAGCAGCTTAGACCCCGGATTTGCGCAAGAGACCCAGTACTTC
TRBD1	TRBV5-1	-	TRBJ2-7	CASSLGDRGGPQYF	TGCGCCAGCAGCTTGGGGGACAGGGGGGGCCCCCAGTACTTC
-	TRBV9	-	TRBJ2-3	CASSDRASTDTQYF	TGTGCCAGCAGCGATAGAGCTAGCACAGATACGCAGTATTTT
-	TRBV5-1	-	TRBJ2-7	CASSPDGGGSYEQYF	TGCGCCAGCAGCCCCGACGGGGGCGGCTCCTACGAGCAGTACTTC
-	TRBV5-1	-	TRBJ1-1	CASSLGLGTTTEAFF	TGCGCCAGCAGCCTCGGGCTAGGGACGACCACTGAAGCTTTCTTT
-	TRBV29-1	-	TRBJ1-1	CSVGGTPTAAFF	TGCAGCGTTGGGGGGACGCCCACGGCAGCTTTCTTT
TRBD2	TRBV7-2	-	TRBJ2-7	CASSLARTSARYEQYF	TGTGCCAGCAGCTTAGCGCGTACTAGCGCCCGGTACGAGCAGTACTTC
-	TRBV7-9	few	TRBJ2-5	CASSPMGALGVETQYF	TGTGCCAGCAGCCCAATGGGGGCGCTCGGAGTAGAGACCCAGTACTTC
TRBD1	TRBV4-3	-	TRBJ2-5	CASSQQAIGTGGRETQYF	TGCGCCAGCAGCCAACAGGCGATAGGGACAGGGGGCCGGGAGACCCAGTACTTC
-	TRBV11-2	-	TRBJ2-1	CASSSRGANRDEQFF	TGTGCCAGCAGCTCCAGAGGGGCCAATCGGGATGAGCAGTTCTTC
-	TRBV15	-	TRBJ2-2	CATEKRERKTGELFF	TGTGCCACCGAGAAGAGGGAGAGAAAGACCGGGGAGCTGTTTTTT
-	TRBV18	-	TRBJ2-2	CASSPPTGELFF	TGTGCCAGCTCACCACCCACCGGGGAGCTGTTTTTT
-	TRBV7-3	-	TRBJ2-1	CASSLRSGVGNEQFF	TGTGCCAGCAGCTTAAGATCTGGAGTAGGGAATGAGCAGTTCTTC
TRBD1	TRBV5-1	-	TRBJ1-4	CASSSGQGANNEKLFF	TGCGCCAGCAGCTCCGGACAGGGGGCCAATAATGAAAAACTGTTTTTT
TRBD1	TRBV5-1	-	TRBJ2-1	CASSPGTAYNEQFF	TGCGCCAGCAGCCCCGGGACAGCCTACAATGAGCAGTTCTTC
-	TRBV5-4	few	TRBJ2-1	CASSLVGRKLNEQFF	TGTGCCAGCAGCTTGGTTGGACGGAAACTCAATGAGCAGTTCTTC
-	TRBV7-9	-	TRBJ2-7	CASSLYQGGAQYF	TGTGCCAGCAGCTTGTACCAGGGAGGCGCGCAGTACTTC
-	TRBV7-3	-	TRBJ2-3	CASSLDGGEGTDTQYF	TGTGCCAGCAGCTTAGATGGGGGAGAGGGCACAGATACGCAGTATTTT
TRBD1	TRBV28	-	TRBJ2-3	CASSGQGASDTQYF	TGTGCCAGCAGTGGACAGGGGGCCTCAGATACGCAGTATTTT
-	TRBV6-1	-	TRBJ1-2	CASSEGGAYGYTF	TGTGCCAGCAGTGAAGGGGGGGCCTATGGCTACACCTTC
-	TRBV5-8	-	TRBJ1-5	CASSFGRGQPQHF	TGTGCCAGCAGCTTTGGAAGAGGCCAGCCCCAGCATTTT
TRBD1	TRBV5-4	-	TRBJ1-1	CAAGELFSDRGPPEAFF	TGTGCCGCAGGGGAGCTCTTTTCCGACAGGGGGCCTCCTGAAGCTTTCTTT
TRBD1	TRBV28	-	TRBJ1-5	CASSLMGQGRQPQHF	TGTGCCAGCAGTTTAATGGGACAGGGTAGACAGCCCCAGCATTTT
TRBD2	TRBV30	-	TRBJ2-3	CAWSPGGPSDTQYF	TGTGCCTGGAGTCCGGGAGGGCCGTCAGATACGCAGTATTTT
-	TRBV28	-	TRBJ2-3	CASSFNGGRDTQYF	TGTGCCAGCAGTTTCAACGGGGGGCGGGATACGCAGTATTTT
TRBD1	TRBV10-3	-	TRBJ1-5	CAIRAGTGGNQPQHF	TGTGCCATCAGGGCCGGGACAGGGGGCAATCAGCCCCAGCATTTT
TRBD1	TRBV7-6	-	TRBJ2-5	CASSEDRGQTQYF	TGTGCCAGCAGCGAAGACAGGGGGCAGACCCAGTACTTC
-	TRBV7-3	-	TRBJ2-3	CASSLELASTDTQYF	TGTGCCAGCAGCTTAGAACTAGCTAGCACAGATACGCAGTATTTT
-	TRBV28	-	TRBJ2-3	CASSSPSVDTQYF	TGTGCCAGCAGTTCCCCAAGCGTGGATACGCAGTATTTT